Shown below are 16 T cell receptor beta chains from a single sample sequenced in a study of blood T cell repertoires in COVID-19. Using immunoSEQ multiplex PCR, the repertoire was profiled, and TCRdb retains in-frame clones only, with some absent. This table holds tens of thousands of clones, just over 85% found once. The sequenced sample consisted of peripheral blood. These receptor sequences come from a woman of 80 years or more in a cohort sampled during active or convalescent COVID-19.

The chain carries TRBV30 and TRBJ1-1; D not certain. Per germline, CDR1 GTSNPN and CDR2 SVGIG (reference sequence). The CDR3 consists of 11 residues. Trimming left V 2 bases short and J 3 bases short, with 4 bases between. Here the CDR3 reads CAWSTDTEAFF. In DNA form, the CDR3 reads TGTGCCTGGAGTACTGACACTGAAGCTTTCTTT.

In its sample, this clone was seen once. CDR3 loop: CASSGRGRGDYSNQPQHF. Here the CDR3 DNA reads TGTGCCAGCAGTGGCCGCGGCAGGGGGGATTATAGCAATCAGCCCCAGCATTTT. V gene TRBV6-1 combines with J gene TRBJ1-5, with 7 bases that match TRBD1. Germline loops: CDR1 MNHNS, CDR2 SASEGT. The CDR3 covers 18 residues. Trimming at V came to 4 bases and at J to 0 bases, leaving 12 bases not matched to a gene.

V usage is TRBV5-1 and J usage is TRBJ2-7, with 9 positions matching TRBD2. The CDR3 is 15 residues long. Germline CDR1 SGHRS, CDR2 YFSETQ. The V and J ends lost 0 bases and 5 bases, in that order; junction bases with no gene match: 6. CDR3 sequence (DNA): TGCGCCAGCAGCTTGGACCTAGCGGGGATCAACGAGCAGTACGTC. Translated: CASSLDLAGINEQYV.

The rearrangement joins TRBV7-9 to TRBJ2-3; 10 bases map to TRBD2. Germline V lookup: CDR1 SEHNR, CDR2 FQNEAQ (reference sequence). V shed 2 bases, J shed 1 base, and the junction held 6 bases outside the gene matches. This CDR3 contains 17 residues. The CDR3: CASSLTFGTSGTDTQYF. Here the CDR3 DNA reads TGTGCCAGCAGCTTAACATTCGGGACTAGCGGCACAGATACGCAGTATTTT.

The rearrangement uses TRBV12-3 or TRBV12-4 and TRBJ1-2, with 7 bases lining up with TRBD1. This CDR3 comprises 13 residues. J was trimmed by 5 bases and V by 5 bases; bases with no gene match: 5. The CDR3 sequence is CASSPTGSYGYTF. The CDR3 DNA follows: TGTGCCAGCAGTCCGACAGGGAGTTATGGCTACACCTTC.

The J gene is TRBJ2-3, the V gene TRBV11-2, with a tentative D call TRBD1 (5 bases). Germline values: CDR1 SGHAT, CDR2 FQNNGV. The V end lost 5 bases, the J end lost 3 bases, and 21 bases lay between the germline ends. The CDR3 runs 17 residues. The CDR3: CASSPPQGAGRTDTQYF. CDR3 DNA: TGTGCCAGCAGCCCCCCCCAAGGGGCAGGTAGAACAGATACGCAGTATTTT.

A single count supports this clone. This sequence joins TRBV27 and TRBJ1-5, with D tentatively TRBD1 (5 bases). The V gene's germline CDR1 is MNHEY and CDR2 SMNVEV (reference sequence). The CDR3 loop spans 14 amino acids. The germline V and J ends were trimmed by 4 bases and 5 bases, with 12 bases remaining between them. For the CDR3, the DNA is TGTGCCAGCAGTTGGCAGGGTACTCATCAGCCCCAGCATTTT. Translating gives CASSWQGTHQPQHF.

CDR3 sequence reads: CASSVRTGGGEQYF. CDR3 in DNA: TGTGCCAGCAGCGTTCGGACAGGGGGCGGCGAGCAGTACTTC. V and J are TRBV9 and TRBJ2-7; 11 nucleotides agree with TRBD1. Per the germline V gene, CDR1 is SGDLS and CDR2 is YYNGEE. With V trimmed by 2 bases and J by 6 bases, 4 bases remained unmatched. This CDR3 is built from 14 residues.

V gene TRBV6-6 combines with J gene TRBJ1-5; 8 nucleotides line up with TRBD1. V lost 6 bases and J lost 1; bases outside the gene matches: 8. This CDR3 comprises 16 residues. Germline V CDR1 and CDR2: MNHNY, SVGAGI (reference sequence). CDR3 region: CASSLDREVSNQPQHF. The CDR3 DNA sequence: TGTGCCAGCAGCCTGGACAGGGAGGTCAGCAATCAGCCCCAGCATTTT.

V gene TRBV19 combines with J gene TRBJ1-2; no reliable D call. The V end was cut by 3 bases, the J end by 4 bases, with 15 bases between. This CDR3 contains 15 residues. In germline, CDR1 is LNHDA, CDR2 SQIVND (reference sequence). The CDR3 region is CASSIDPPRGYGYTF. The CDR3 nucleotides are TGTGCCAGTAGTATCGATCCCCCGCGGGGCTATGGCTACACCTTC.

The chain couples TRBV19 to TRBJ1-3; D not resolved. Germline CDR1 LNHDA, CDR2 SQIVND (reference sequence). The CDR3 contains 15 residues. V lost 1 base and J 4 bases, leaving 11 bases between the germline ends. In nucleotides, the CDR3 is TGTGCCAGTAGTATAGGGGGAGGTTTCGGAAACACCATATATTTT. Amino acids: CASSIGGGFGNTIYF.

The chain carries TRBV28 and TRBJ2-3; 9 bases align to TRBD1. V lost 10 bases to trimming and J lost 6 bases; unmatched junction nucleotides: 14. CDR1 MDHEN and CDR2 SYDVKM come from the germline V gene. The CDR3 totals 15 residues. In nucleotides, the CDR3 is TGTGCCACCAAAGATAACAGGGGGCAATTGGATACGCAGTATTTT. Translation gives CATKDNRGQLDTQYF. The whole variable domain, filled in from reference TRBV28 and TRBJ2-3, reads DVKVTQSSRYLVKRTGEKVFLECVQDMDHENMFWYRQDPGLGLRLIYFSYDVKMKEKGDIPEGYSVSREKKERFSLILESASTNQTSMYLCATKDNRGQLDTQYFGPGTRLTVL.

The chain uses TRBV4-1 and TRBJ1-2; the match to TRBD1 covers 10 bases. V shed 1 base, J shed 6 bases, and the junction held 5 bases outside the gene matches. This CDR3 is built from 15 residues. Germline V gene sequence: CDR1 MGHRA, CDR2 YSYEKL. CDR3 amino acids: CASSQVGQGRDGYTF. CDR3 coding DNA: TGCGCCAGCAGCCAAGTGGGACAGGGGCGGGATGGCTACACCTTC.

V and J are TRBV5-5 and TRBJ1-2, with TRBD1 matching 7 bases. The CDR3 loop spans 14 amino acids. The J segment lost 4 bases and the V segment lost 0 bases, leaving 3 bases of the junction unmatched. In germline, CDR1 is SGHKS, CDR2 YYEKEE (reference sequence). This chain's CDR3 is CASSLDRDSYGYTF. The CDR3 nucleotides read TGTGCCAGCAGCTTGGACCGGGACAGCTATGGCTACACCTTC.

The chain recombines TRBV9 with TRBJ2-7, with TRBD1 matching 7 bases. Germline lookup yields CDR1 SGDLS and CDR2 YYNGEE. This CDR3 is 15 amino acids long. Trimming removed 2 bases from V and 3 bases from J; junction bases left unmatched: 8. The CDR3 here is CASSVDGQAFYEQYF. The DNA of the CDR3 is TGTGCCAGCAGCGTTGACGGACAGGCATTCTACGAGCAGTACTTC.

In this sample, this clone turned up a few times. The chain has TRBV19 and TRBJ1-2; D is unclear. CDR1 and CDR2 (germline): LNHDA, SQIVND (reference sequence). Trimming left V 3 bases short and J 0 bases short, with 11 bases between. This CDR3 has 15 residues. For the CDR3, the DNA is TGTGCCAGTAGTATCGCCAGGCCCGCTAACTATGGCTACACCTTC. The encoded protein is CASSIARPANYGYTF.